These 8 T cell receptor beta chains were all obtained from the same sample, sequenced in a study of cytomegalovirus exposure and HLA in healthy donors. Profiled with immunoSEQ multiplex PCR; TCRdb holds only in-frame clones, not every one. The sample contains 110,000 to 150,000 clones, about 94% of which appear only once. Specimen: PBMCs. Receptor source: a man aged 18 to 29 in good health and CMV-seropositive.

As DNA, the CDR3 is TGTGCCAGCAGCTTAGGATACCGGCAGGCCTACGAGCAGTACTTC. Its protein is CASSLGYRQAYEQYF. The chain has TRBV7-2 and TRBJ2-7; the D is unclear. This CDR3 has 15 amino acids. Between the trimmed V and J ends, which lost 1 base and 2 bases, there was a span of 12 bases. The V gene's germline CDR1 is SGHTA and CDR2 FQGNSA.

This clone has only one observation. CDR3: CSVDLGRGYEQYF. DNA for the CDR3: TGCAGCGTTGACCTGGGCAGGGGCTACGAGCAGTACTTC. The chain joins TRBV29-1 to TRBJ2-5; weak D call: TRBD1 (6 bases). TRBJ2-7 matches the DNA end more closely, so the J call is doubtful. This CDR3 is built from 13 residues. Germline V gene lookup returns CDR1 SQVTM and CDR2 ANQGSEA.

The chain carries TRBV7-2 and TRBJ1-5, with D maybe TRBD1 (5 bases). From germline, CDR1 is SGHTA and CDR2 FQGNSA. Deletions cut 1 base from V and 4 bases from J, with 11 bases between. There are 15 residues in the CDR3. The chain's CDR3 is CASSLGAGWNQPQHF. As DNA, the CDR3 is TGTGCCAGCAGCTTAGGAGCAGGGTGGAATCAGCCCCAGCATTTT.

V gene TRBV4-2 combines with J gene TRBJ1-1; D remains unclear. The CDR3 has 15 amino acids. Germline CDR1 is LGHNA and CDR2 is YNFKEQ. V lost 0 bases and J lost 4, with 12 bases in between. CDR3 region: CASSQDPLGGTEAFF. The CDR3 coding sequence is TGTGCCAGCAGCCAAGATCCCTTGGGAGGCACTGAAGCTTTCTTT.

V is TRBV6-5 and J is TRBJ2-7; tentatively, D is TRBD2 (6 bases). The germline V gene encodes CDR1 MNHEY and CDR2 SVGAGI. The CDR3 is made up of 14 amino acids. V lost 2 bases to trimming and J lost 6 bases, with 14 bases between them. The DNA for the CDR3 is TGTGCCAGCAGTTACCGCCCGGGGGATGCCGAGCAGTACTTC. Protein sequence: CASSYRPGDAEQYF.

Here the CDR3 reads CASSLVLSGTSGNNEQFF. The CDR3 DNA sequence: TGTGCCAGCTCACTAGTATTATCCGGGACTAGCGGGAACAATGAGCAGTTCTTC. The chain combines TRBV18 with TRBJ2-1; 13 positions match TRBD2. The germline CDR1 and CDR2 sequences are KGHSH and LQKENI. V was clipped by 4 bases and J by 5 bases; unmatched bases: 11. The CDR3 extends over 18 amino acids.

J is TRBJ2-7 and V is TRBV15; D possibly corresponds to TRBD2 (6 bases). CDR1 and CDR2 from the germline V gene are LNHNV and YYDKDF (reference sequence). The V end lost 0 bases, the J end lost 2 bases, and 8 bases lay between the germline ends. The CDR3 is 14 amino acids. CDR3 loop: CATSRDGSAYEQYF. In DNA, the CDR3 is TGTGCCACCAGCAGAGACGGGAGCGCCTACGAGCAGTACTTC.

There are a few counts of this clone. The V and J genes are TRBV28 and TRBJ2-7, with unresolved D. With 5 bases removed from V and 2 bases from J, the gap between germline ends came to 13 bases. CDR1 is MDHEN and CDR2 is SYDVKM in the germline V gene. This CDR3 is 14 amino acids long. The CDR3 coding sequence is TGTGCCAGCAGTCCCCCCCGAGGCCCCTACGAGCAGTACTTC. Translated, it gives CASSPPRGPYEQYF. Using reference TRBV28 and TRBJ2-7 for the parts outside the CDR3, the full variable domain is DVKVTQSSRYLVKRTGEKVFLECVQDMDHENMFWYRQDPGLGLRLIYFSYDVKMKEKGDIPEGYSVSREKKERFSLILESASTNQTSMYLCASSPPRGPYEQYFGPGTRLTVT.